This record covers a single T cell receptor (beta chain). This entry is derived from a study of neoadjuvant anti-PD-1 for oral cavity cancer. Across the whole study: Patients without progression got a fourth dose around day 43.

As to time point: after neoadjuvant nivolumab, at surgical resection. Blood cells were analyzed directly, without culture or expansion. V dropped 4 bases and J dropped 3 bases, with 16 bases sitting between them. In germline, CDR1 is SGHRS, CDR2 YFSETQ. The CDR3 runs 15 residues. Some clones are missing from TCRdb's copy, which holds only in-frame ones; the method was immunoSEQ multiplex PCR. The sample has 68,000 or so clones; roughly 85% are singletons. The starting material was PBMCs, obtained after nivolumab (anti-PD-1) treatment. This TCR was recovered from a person aged 35 to 85 with oral cavity squamous cell carcinoma. The V gene is TRBV5-1, the J gene TRBJ1-1, with D unresolved. The chain's CDR3 is CASSPLRARDTEAFF. DNA of the CDR3: TGCGCCAGCAGCCCCCTTAGGGCGAGAGACACTGAAGCTTTCTTT.